The 17 T cell receptor beta chains in this list originate from one sample, sequenced in a study of blood T cells in healthy people across ages. A second PCR of 7 to 11 cycles used a sample-barcoded 5' primer and a J-beta primer mix. Each CDR3 protein gets one entry after TCRdb re-called the 5' RACE reads with MiXCR. The sample contains roughly 1 million distinct CDR3 sequences, under 30% of which appear only once. The same sample was also studied in work on T cells of mothers and their children.

Sequenced: blood. The receptor source for this set is a girl aged 2 to 9 in good health.

This clonotype was seen only a few times. The chain joins TRBV3-1 to TRBJ2-1, with 9 bases aligning to TRBD1. This CDR3 region has 17 residues. The V and J ends lost 5 bases and 7 bases, in that order; junction bases with no gene match: 15. Germline loops: CDR1 LGHDT, CDR2 YNNKEL (reference sequence). In nucleotides, the CDR3 is TGTGCCAGCAGCTATGGGGCTCTCGGGGACAGGGAAAATGAGCAGTTCTTC. It specifies CASSYGALGDRENEQFF.

This rearrangement joins TRBV5-1 to TRBJ2-7; D tentatively reads TRBD1 or TRBD2 (6 bases each). Trimming stripped 4 bases from V and 3 bases from J, with 14 bases between. CDR1 and CDR2 (germline): SGHRS, YFSETQ. The CDR3 has 14 amino acids. The CDR3 coding sequence is TGCGCCAGCAGCCCTGGAGGGGGAGGCTACGAGCAGTACTTC. As protein: CASSPGGGGYEQYF.

DNA of the CDR3: TGTGCCAGTAGCGCCAATGTGGGCAGAATCTACGAGCAGTACTTC. Amino acid sequence: CASSANVGRIYEQYF. V is TRBV19 and J is TRBJ2-1; D gene unclear. With the DNA end fitting TRBJ2-7 better, the J assignment may be wrong. CDR3 length: 15 residues. Looked up from germline, CDR1 is LNHDA and CDR2 is SQIVND (reference sequence).

This clonotype was observed a few times. This chain uses TRBV7-9 with TRBJ1-1; perhaps TRBD1 as D (5 bases). The germline V gene encodes CDR1 SEHNR and CDR2 FQNEAQ (reference sequence). V was clipped by 1 base and J by 2 bases, with 8 bases between them. CDR3 length equals 14 residues. In DNA, the CDR3 is TGTGCCAGCAGCTTAGTGGGGGACAACACTGAAGCTTTCTTT. As protein: CASSLVGDNTEAFF. The entire variable domain, with the rest obtained from reference TRBV7-9 and TRBJ1-1, is as follows: DTGVSQNPRHKITKRGQNVTFRCDPISEHNRLYWYRQTLGQGPEFLTYFQNEAQLEKSRLLSDRFSAERPKGSFSTLEIQRTEQGDSAMYLCASSLVGDNTEAFFGQGTRLTVV.

This clonotype has more than one count but fewer than ten. The chain joins TRBV4-1 to TRBJ1-2; D call uncertain. V dropped 6 bases and J dropped 2 bases, with 13 bases sitting between them. This CDR3 spans 14 amino acids. Germline V CDR1 and CDR2: MGHRA, YSYEKL. The CDR3 nucleotides are TGCGCCAGCAGTCAAATATCACAGAACTATGGCTACACCTTC. The encoded protein is CASSQISQNYGYTF.

This clonotype showed up just a few times. The V gene is TRBV13, the J gene TRBJ1-3; 8 bases align to TRBD1. The germline gives CDR1 PRHDT, CDR2 FYEKMQ (reference sequence). This CDR3 spans 16 amino acids. V shed 5 bases, J shed 4 bases, and the junction held 10 bases outside the gene matches. The CDR3 region has the DNA TGTGCCAGCAGCGTGGATCCGACAGGGGTAGGAAACACCATATATTTT. As protein: CASSVDPTGVGNTIYF.

This clonotype has more than one count but fewer than ten. V is TRBV13 and J is TRBJ1-1; no clear D gene. Germline V CDR1 and CDR2: PRHDT, FYEKMQ (reference sequence). V dropped 8 bases and J dropped 11 bases, with 18 bases sitting between them. The CDR3 is made up of 12 amino acids. DNA of the CDR3: TGTGCCAGCCCCCCGAAGGGTGTTAGGGCTTTCTTT. Its protein is CASPPKGVRAFF.

The chain uses TRBV7-9 and TRBJ1-4; 9 nucleotides match TRBD1. The CDR3 runs to 15 residues. The J segment lost 8 bases and the V segment lost 8 bases, leaving 12 bases of the junction unmatched. Germline V lookup: CDR1 SEHNR, CDR2 FQNEAQ (reference sequence). The CDR3 is CASQTGDREYEKLFF. DNA of the CDR3: TGTGCCAGCCAAACCGGGGACAGGGAATACGAAAAACTGTTTTTT.

This clonotype was seen more than once but under ten times. Germline is not matched at one junction end, which may reflect a read error. The J gene is TRBJ2-7, the V gene TRBV20-1, with 9 bases lining up with TRBD2. CDR3 length: 14 amino acids. CDR1 and CDR2 (germline): DFQATT, SNEGSKA (reference sequence). The CDR3 here is CSARVGGRVYEQYF. The CDR3, as DNA: TGCAGCGCTAGGGTCGGCGGGAGGGTTTACGAGCAGTACTTC.

This chain links TRBV20-1 with TRBJ2-1; 9 bases are shared with TRBD2. CDR1 is DFQATT and CDR2 is SNEGSKA in the germline V gene (reference sequence). The CDR3 totals 15 residues. Trimming at V came to 1 base and at J to 7 bases, leaving 8 bases not matched to a gene. CDR3 sequence reads: CSARGHSGSGNEQFF. As DNA, the CDR3 is TGCAGTGCTAGAGGTCATAGCGGGAGTGGGAATGAGCAGTTCTTC.

The V gene is TRBV6-5, the J gene TRBJ1-6; the D is unclear. The V end lost 3 bases, the J end lost 5 bases, and 14 bases lay between the germline ends. This CDR3 spans 16 amino acids. Germline values: CDR1 MNHEY, CDR2 SVGAGI. The CDR3 sequence is CASSYQGRFHNSPLHF. The DNA for the CDR3 is TGTGCCAGCAGTTATCAAGGGAGGTTCCATAATTCACCCCTCCACTTT.

This clonotype has more than one count but fewer than ten. The chain links TRBV11-2 to TRBJ1-4, with 7 nucleotides matching TRBD1. Germline V gene sequence: CDR1 SGHAT, CDR2 FQNNGV. Germline trimming cut 5 bases from V and 3 bases from J; bases unmatched to any gene: 9. The CDR3 is 16 residues long. DNA for the CDR3: TGTGCCAGCAGCCCCGGGACAGTGCCGTCTAATGAAAAACTGTTTTTT. This sequence encodes CASSPGTVPSNEKLFF.

The V and J genes are TRBV6-5 and TRBJ2-5; D uncertain. Between the trimmed V and J ends, which lost 6 bases and 11 bases, there was a span of 13 bases. The CDR3 spans 11 residues. CDR1 and CDR2 from the germline V gene are MNHEY and SVGAGI. DNA of the CDR3: TGTGCCAGCAGGCAACTCTACGGGCAGTACTTC. Protein: CASRQLYGQYF.

The chain joins TRBV5-1 to TRBJ1-1, with D perhaps TRBD1 (5 bases). V lost 1 base to trimming and J lost 9 bases, with 7 bases between them. Germline V gives CDR1 SGHRS, CDR2 YFSETQ. CDR3 length equals 11 residues. CDR3 sequence: CASSLNRQAFF. The CDR3 coding sequence is TGCGCCAGCAGCTTGAACAGGCAAGCTTTCTTT.

This clonotype was detected only a few times. One end of the junction fails to match germline, which may point to a read error. This chain connects TRBV9 to TRBJ1-4, with 8 bases aligning to TRBD1. The CDR3 contains 18 residues. Germline lookup yields CDR1 SGDLS and CDR2 YYNGEE. In DNA, the CDR3 is TGTGCCAGCAGCCCGCAAGGGACAGGTATTCGTTCTAATGAAAAACCGTTTTTT. Its translation: CASSPQGTGIRSNEKPFF. Supplemented by reference TRBV9 and TRBJ1-4, the full variable domain reads DSGVTQTPKHLITATGQRVTLRCSPRSGDLSVYWYQQSLDQGLQFLIQYYNGEERAKGNILERFSAQQFPDLHSELNLSSLELGDSALYFCASSPQGTGIRSNEKPFFGSGTQLSVL.

This chain connects TRBV12-3 or TRBV12-4 to TRBJ1-1, with D unresolved. This CDR3 is built from 14 residues. Trimming left V 6 bases short and J 0 bases short, with 11 bases between. CDR3 region: CASSPTTMNTEAFF. The DNA of the CDR3 is TGTGCCAGCAGCCCCACAACAATGAACACTGAAGCTTTCTTT.

This clonotype has just a few counts. The V gene is TRBV11-2, the J gene TRBJ2-5; 12 bases align to TRBD2. Germline V lookup: CDR1 SGHAT, CDR2 FQNNGV. The ends lost 5 bases at V and 5 bases at J; junction bases unmatched: 15. The CDR3 consists of 18 residues. The DNA of the CDR3 is TGTGCCAGCAGCCCCCCATGGGAGACTAGCGGGGGTCGGGAGACCCAGTACTTC. It specifies CASSPPWETSGGRETQYF.